Below are 32 T cell receptor beta chains sequenced from a single sample in a study of T cell repertoires and Cas9 in healthy adults. Produced via immunoSEQ multiplex PCR; TCRdb's table is partial and in-frame only. This sample yields more than 13,000 clones, of which around 90% are seen a single time; more than 2% belongs to the top ten. Sequenced: Tregs (CD4+, CD25+, CD127-, CD137-, CD154-) from PBMCs; culture status not recorded. The receptors were sampled from a human donor in good health.

V gene TRBV5-1 combines with J gene TRBJ1-5; D is uncertain. The CDR3 has 13 residues. Germline V gives CDR1 SGHRS, CDR2 YFSETQ. With 3 bases removed from V and 4 bases from J, the gap between germline ends came to 8 bases. In DNA form, the CDR3 reads TGCGCCAGCAGCTCAGGCGGAAATCAGCCCCAGCATTTT. Protein sequence: CASSSGGNQPQHF.

The rearrangement uses TRBV30 and TRBJ1-4; D is unclear. The CDR3 contains 15 residues. Between the trimmed V and J ends, which lost 0 bases and 4 bases, there was a span of 12 bases. The germline V gene encodes CDR1 GTSNPN and CDR2 SVGIG (reference sequence). CDR3 sequence: CAWSVSGLRNEKLFF. In nucleotides, the CDR3 is TGTGCCTGGAGTGTATCCGGACTGCGTAATGAAAAACTGTTTTTT.

The V gene is TRBV6-5, the J gene TRBJ1-1; 7 bases map to TRBD1. Trimming took 6 bases from V and 5 from J; bases not matched to a gene: 6. The CDR3 is 13 amino acids. In germline, CDR1 is MNHEY, CDR2 SVGAGI. Written as DNA, the CDR3 is TGTGCCAGCAGGCCCAGGGGGAGAACTGAAGCTTTCTTT. This translates into CASRPRGRTEAFF.

CDR3 sequence (DNA): TGTGCCAGCAGTGAAGGAACGTACCGCTCCTACAATGAGCAGTTCTTC. Protein: CASSEGTYRSYNEQFF. The V and J genes are TRBV2 and TRBJ2-1, with D uncertain. Per the germline V gene, CDR1 is SNHLY and CDR2 is FYNNEI. This CDR3 region has 16 residues. V was shortened by 1 base and J by 0 bases, with 10 bases between the two germline ends.

The chain links TRBV5-6 to TRBJ2-2; TRBD1 matches at 11 bases. Germline-derived CDR1 and CDR2 are SGHDT and YYEEEE. This CDR3 has 15 residues. Trimming removed 4 bases from V and 4 bases from J; junction bases left unmatched: 3. CDR3 sequence: CASSRDRGFTGELFF. The CDR3 DNA reads as TGTGCCAGCAGCCGGGACAGGGGGTTCACCGGGGAGCTGTTTTTT.

The chain employs TRBV30 and TRBJ2-1; TRBD2 aligns across 9 bases. Germline loops: CDR1 GTSNPN, CDR2 SVGIG (reference sequence). The V segment lost 4 bases and the J segment 9 bases; nucleotides outside the gene matches: 1. The CDR3 totals 11 residues. The CDR3 DNA follows: TGTGCCTGGACACTAGCGGGTGAGCAGTTCTTC. Its protein product is CAWTLAGEQFF.

The chain recombines TRBV4-2 with TRBJ2-5; D remains unclear. The J call is doubtful: the DNA matches TRBJ2-7 better. CDR3 length: 14 amino acids. CDR1 and CDR2 from the germline V gene are LGHNA and YNFKEQ. The CDR3 DNA reads as TGTGCCAGCAGCCAAGACGGACCGCGCTACGAGCAGTACTTC. This gives the protein CASSQDGPRYEQYF.

This chain uses TRBV5-5 with TRBJ1-5; 7 positions agree with TRBD1. V lost 1 base to trimming and J lost 6 bases; unmatched junction nucleotides: 7. This CDR3 is built from 15 residues. CDR1 and CDR2 (germline): SGHKS, YYEKEE (reference sequence). The CDR3 DNA is TGTGCCAGCAGCTTGCTGGGAGGGGGCGGTCAGCCCCAGCATTTT. Amino acid sequence: CASSLLGGGGQPQHF. Full variable domain (outside the CDR3, taken from reference TRBV5-5 and TRBJ1-5): DAGVTQSPTHLIKTRGQQVTLRCSPISGHKSVSWYQQVLGQGPQFIFQYYEKEERGRGNFPDRFSARQFPNYSSELNVNALLLGDSALYLCASSLLGGGGQPQHFGDGTRLSIL.

The rearrangement joins TRBV6-6 to TRBJ2-3, with 8 bases lining up with TRBD1. Germline V gives CDR1 MNHNY, CDR2 SVGAGI (reference sequence). The CDR3 is 16 amino acids. J was trimmed by 6 bases and V by 2 bases; bases with no gene match: 10. The CDR3 here is CASSYEPGQDRDTQYF. The CDR3 DNA reads as TGTGCCAGCAGTTACGAACCGGGACAGGATAGGGATACGCAGTATTTT.

In DNA form, the CDR3 reads TGTGCCAGCAGGACCCTAGCTAACTATGGCTACACCTTC. Translating it yields CASRTLANYGYTF. The rearrangement joins TRBV6-5 to TRBJ1-2; D call uncertain. The CDR3 loop spans 13 amino acids. Germline CDR1 reads MNHEY; CDR2 reads SVGAGI. V lost 6 bases, J lost 0 bases, and 8 bases lay in between.

The V and J genes are TRBV5-1 and TRBJ2-7; D is ambiguous. Germline values: CDR1 SGHRS, CDR2 YFSETQ. The V and J ends lost 0 bases and 0 bases respectively, with 7 bases between them. The CDR3 spans 14 residues. Here the CDR3 reads CASSLAWSSYEQYF. The CDR3, as DNA: TGCGCCAGCAGCTTGGCGTGGAGCTCCTACGAGCAGTACTTC.

The V and J genes are TRBV10-1 and TRBJ2-6; no firm D call. Germline CDR1 reads WNHNN; CDR2 reads SYGVQD (reference sequence). V shed 5 bases and J shed 5 bases, with 22 bases lying between them. The CDR3 has 18 amino acids. For the CDR3, the DNA is TGCGCCAGCAGTAACCGGGCAAGATCACAAAGTCGGGCCAACGTCCTGACTTTC. This encodes CASSNRARSQSRANVLTF.

CDR3 bases: TGCGCCAGCAGCCCCGACAGGGGTTCCTACAATGAGCAGTTCTTC. Amino acid sequence: CASSPDRGSYNEQFF. V usage is TRBV5-1 and J usage is TRBJ2-1; 8 bases line up with TRBD1. The V and J ends lost 4 bases and 1 base, in that order; junction bases with no gene match: 4. The CDR3 length is 15 residues. The germline gives CDR1 SGHRS, CDR2 YFSETQ.

The CDR3 spells CASSFCLAGGTDTQYF. CDR3 nucleotide sequence: TGTGCCAGCAGCTTTTGTCTAGCGGGGGGCACAGATACGCAGTATTTT. J is TRBJ2-3 and V is TRBV12-1; TRBD2 was called by the table and not checked on the DNA. TRBV12-1 is classified as a pseudogene. CDR3 length: 16 amino acids.

In its sample, this clone was seen once. The chain employs TRBV5-1 and TRBJ2-1, with 10 bases lining up with TRBD1. CDR3 length: 14 amino acids. Germline trimming cut 3 bases from V and 7 bases from J; bases unmatched to any gene: 4. CDR1 is SGHRS and CDR2 is YFSETQ in the germline V gene. CDR3 region: CASSSGQGWNEQFF. In DNA form, the CDR3 reads TGCGCCAGCAGCTCGGGACAGGGGTGGAATGAGCAGTTCTTC. The variable domain in full, with the rest retrieved from reference TRBV5-1 and TRBJ2-1, is KAGVTQTPRYLIKTRGQQVTLSCSPISGHRSVSWYQQTPGQGLQFLFEYFSETQRNKGNFPGRFSGRQFSNSRSEMNVSTLELGDSALYLCASSSGQGWNEQFFGPGTRLTVL.

As DNA, the CDR3 is TGTGCCAGCTGGACAGCGGGGGGGCGGGCGCAGTATTTT. It codes for CASWTAGGRAQYF. The J gene is TRBJ2-3, the V gene TRBV6-1, with 10 bases matching TRBD2. The ends lost 8 bases at V and 10 bases at J; junction bases unmatched: 9. CDR1 is MNHNS and CDR2 is SASEGT in the germline V gene. The CDR3 runs to 13 residues.

The rearrangement joins TRBV6-1 to TRBJ2-2; maybe TRBD2 (6 bases). The CDR3 is made up of 16 amino acids. V was trimmed by 1 base and J by 1 base, leaving 10 bases between them. Germline CDR1 is MNHNS and CDR2 is SASEGT. The CDR3 DNA is TGTGCCAGCAGTGAAGTGTTCGGGGGGAACACCGGGGAGCTGTTTTTT. Its protein is CASSEVFGGNTGELFF.

The rearrangement uses TRBV10-3 and TRBJ1-1; tentative D call: TRBD1 (5 bases). Trimming stripped 2 bases from V and 5 bases from J, with 12 bases between. The length of the CDR3 is 14 residues. Germline loops: CDR1 ENHRY, CDR2 SYGVKD. The CDR3 is CAISETGGGTEAFF. DNA of the CDR3: TGTGCCATCAGTGAGACCGGCGGGGGGACTGAAGCTTTCTTT.

V and J are TRBV10-2 and TRBJ2-7; 10 bases match TRBD1. CDR1 is WSHSY and CDR2 is SAAADI in the germline V gene. V lost 4 bases, J lost 2 bases, and 8 bases stayed unmatched. This CDR3 contains 16 residues. CDR3 bases: TGCGCCAGCAGTGGATGGGGACAGGGGAACCCCTACGAGCAGTACTTC. This encodes CASSGWGQGNPYEQYF.

The chain couples TRBV28 to TRBJ1-1; 7 bases are shared with TRBD1. Germline values: CDR1 MDHEN, CDR2 SYDVKM. V was clipped by 6 bases and J by 5 bases; unmatched bases: 9. This CDR3 has 14 amino acids. CDR3 amino acids: CASRSGGERTEAFF. For the CDR3, the DNA is TGTGCCAGCAGGTCAGGGGGAGAGAGAACTGAAGCTTTCTTT.

The V gene is TRBV11-2, the J gene TRBJ2-3; 11 bases are shared with TRBD2. In germline, CDR1 is SGHAT, CDR2 FQNNGV. Trimming cost V 5 bases and J 6 bases; bases outside gene matches: 13. CDR3 size: 17 residues. CDR3 in DNA: TGTGCCAGCAGCCCCCCTAGCGGGGGGTCGAAGTGGGATACGCAGTATTTT. Translation: CASSPPSGGSKWDTQYF.

The rearrangement uses TRBV14 and TRBJ1-2; D might be TRBD1 (6 bases). CDR3 size: 13 residues. CDR1 and CDR2 (germline): SGHDN, FVKESK. The V and J ends lost 4 bases and 7 bases respectively, with 13 bases between them. Written as DNA, the CDR3 is TGTGCCAGCAGCCCACAGGGAACGGCTGGCTACACCTTC. Translation gives CASSPQGTAGYTF.

This chain joins TRBV19 and TRBJ2-7, with D perhaps matching TRBD1 (5 bases). Trimming shortened V by 4 bases and J by 0 bases, and 7 bases separated the two germline ends. Germline V gene lookup returns CDR1 LNHDA and CDR2 SQIVND (reference sequence). This CDR3 has 13 residues. CDR3 sequence reads: CASSKGSSYEQYF. In DNA, the CDR3 is TGTGCCAGTAGTAAGGGGTCCTCCTACGAGCAGTACTTC.

J is TRBJ2-3 and V is TRBV5-4; weak D call: TRBD2 (6 bases). Germline V CDR1 and CDR2: SGHNT, YYREEE (reference sequence). The V end was cut by 1 base, the J end by 6 bases, with 18 bases between. This CDR3 has 16 residues. This CDR3 reads CASSLKGLTRTDTQYF. The CDR3 DNA reads as TGTGCCAGCAGCTTGAAAGGACTAACCAGGACCGATACGCAGTATTTT. The full variable domain, rest sourced from reference TRBV5-4 and TRBJ2-3, is ETGVTQSPTHLIKTRGQQVTLRCSSQSGHNTVSWYQQALGQGPQFIFQYYREEENGRGNFPPRFSGLQFPNYSSELNVNALELDDSALYLCASSLKGLTRTDTQYFGPGTRLTVL.

The DNA of the CDR3 is TGTGCCAGCAGACCGGGGCGGGGCCGGGTTAATCAGCCCCAGCATTTT. It encodes CASRPGRGRVNQPQHF. This chain joins TRBV7-8 and TRBJ1-5, with a weak D call TRBD1 (5 bases). The V and J ends lost 6 bases and 4 bases respectively, with 19 bases between them. Germline V gives CDR1 SGHVS, CDR2 FQNEAQ. There are 16 residues in the CDR3.

The chain recombines TRBV5-1 with TRBJ1-1; D not resolved. Germline CDR1 reads SGHRS; CDR2 reads YFSETQ. V lost 6 bases and J lost 1, with 10 bases in between. The length of the CDR3 is 13 residues. CDR3 DNA: TGCGCCAGCAACGGGGAGGAGAACACTGAAGCTTTCTTT. It yields the protein CASNGEENTEAFF.

The chain joins TRBV7-6 to TRBJ1-1; D is ambiguous. Germline-derived CDR1 and CDR2 are SGHVS and FNYEAQ. V gave up 5 bases and J gave up 3 bases, with 19 bases separating them. CDR3 length equals 16 residues. In nucleotides, the CDR3 is TGTGCCAGCAGCCCCCGGTTCAAGGTAAGGGACACTGAAGCTTTCTTT. It yields the protein CASSPRFKVRDTEAFF.

The chain is built from TRBV4-1 and TRBJ2-1; 10 nucleotides align to TRBD2. CDR3 length: 17 amino acids. Trimming cost V 1 base and J 5 bases; bases outside gene matches: 8. Germline values: CDR1 MGHRA, CDR2 YSYEKL. The CDR3 DNA sequence: TGCGCCAGCAGCCAAGGGTGGCGACTAGCGGGCAACAATGAGCAGTTCTTC. It yields the protein CASSQGWRLAGNNEQFF.

The chain combines TRBV7-9 with TRBJ1-2; 12 positions agree with TRBD1. CDR3 length: 15 amino acids. The V segment lost 3 bases and the J segment 8 bases; nucleotides outside the gene matches: 7. CDR1 is SEHNR and CDR2 is FQNEAQ in the germline V gene (reference sequence). The CDR3 nucleotides are TGTGCCAGCAGCTTCCCGGGACAGGGGGCGCAAGGCTACACCTTC. Protein product: CASSFPGQGAQGYTF.

The gene calls are TRBV9 and TRBJ1-2; possibly TRBD1 for D (6 bases). V was pared by 4 bases and J by 4 bases, with 20 bases between. Germline lookup yields CDR1 SGDLS and CDR2 YYNGEE. The CDR3 length is 16 residues. The CDR3 nucleotides read TGTGCCAGCAGCCTTCTGGGGGCAGGACTGTTCTATGGCTACACCTTC. As protein: CASSLLGAGLFYGYTF.

This clone was seen a handful of times. The chain combines TRBV11-2 with TRBJ2-4; D is unclear. Germline lookup yields CDR1 SGHAT and CDR2 FQNNGV. Trimming removed 4 bases at V and 0 bases at J, with 7 bases between. CDR3 length equals 14 residues. The chain's CDR3 is CASSSRLAKNIQYF. The CDR3 bases are TGTGCCAGCAGCTCCCGGTTAGCCAAAAACATTCAGTACTTC.

J is TRBJ1-1 and V is TRBV29-1; possible D gene TRBD1, 6 bases. V was pared by 6 bases and J by 0 bases, with 14 bases between. Germline V gene lookup returns CDR1 SQVTM and CDR2 ANQGSEA. CDR3 length: 14 amino acids. CDR3 nucleotide sequence: TGCAGCGTGACGACAGGCCGCATGAACACTGAAGCTTTCTTT. It encodes CSVTTGRMNTEAFF.